The 24 T cell receptor beta chains given below trace back to one sample, sequenced in a study of cytomegalovirus exposure and HLA in healthy donors. A multiplex PCR was run with 60 Vbeta primers and 13 Jbeta primers. Assay used: immunoSEQ multiplex PCR; TCRdb lists only in-frame clones, some missing. The data hold 150,000 to 200,000 clones, with around three quarters observed a single time. The sequenced sample was PBMCs. These receptors all stem from a woman aged 25 to 45 in good health and CMV-seronegative.

The chain links TRBV19 to TRBJ1-1; unclear D gene. Trimming removed 4 bases from V and 8 bases from J, with 8 bases in between. Germline CDR1 is LNHDA and CDR2 is SQIVND (reference sequence). CDR3 length: 11 residues. CDR3 bases: TGTGCCAGTAGTACAGGCGGGGAAGCTTTCTTT. It encodes CASSTGGEAFF. Filled out from reference TRBV19 and TRBJ1-1, the complete variable domain reads DGGITQSPKYLFRKEGQNVTLSCEQNLNHDAMYWYRQDPGQGLRLIYYSQIVNDFQKGDIAEGYSVSREKKESFPLTVTSAQKNPTAFYLCASSTGGEAFFGQGTRLTVV.

The rearrangement joins TRBV30 to TRBJ2-7; TRBD2 might be the D (5 bases). The CDR3 consists of 15 residues. V was cut by 3 bases and J by 0 bases, with 15 bases left in between. From germline, CDR1 is GTSNPN and CDR2 SVGIG (reference sequence). The DNA for the CDR3 is TGTGCCTGGAGACTCGGCGGGCTGAGCTCCTACGAGCAGTACTTC. Its protein is CAWRLGGLSSYEQYF.

The chain couples TRBV7-9 to TRBJ2-7; perhaps TRBD1 as D (6 bases). The length of the CDR3 is 14 residues. Germline V gives CDR1 SEHNR, CDR2 FQNEAQ (reference sequence). The V and J ends lost 1 base and 3 bases respectively, with 10 bases between them. CDR3 nucleotides: TGTGCCAGCAGCTTAGAGGCCAGGGGCTACGAGCAGTACTTC. Translating it yields CASSLEARGYEQYF.

The chain is built from TRBV11-2 and TRBJ2-2, with D maybe TRBD2 (5 bases). V shed 3 bases and J shed 5 bases, with 10 bases lying between them. The CDR3 is made up of 14 amino acids. Germline CDR1 reads SGHAT; CDR2 reads FQNNGV. The CDR3 protein is CASSFSEGTGELFF. CDR3 coding DNA: TGTGCCAGCAGCTTCTCCGAGGGTACCGGGGAGCTGTTTTTT.

This clone was recorded a few times. This rearrangement joins TRBV5-6 to TRBJ1-2; 7 nucleotides line up with TRBD1. CDR3 size: 14 residues. Germline trimming cut 7 bases from V and 4 bases from J; bases unmatched to any gene: 10. Germline lookup yields CDR1 SGHDT and CDR2 YYEEEE. DNA of the CDR3: TGTGCCAGCCGCCTGACAGGGATAGGCTATGGCTACACCTTC. It codes for CASRLTGIGYGYTF.

A note on this clone: Other DNA sequences from this sample encode an identical CDR3 as well. V is TRBV5-1 and J is TRBJ2-7; 8 nucleotides agree with TRBD1. Losses at the gene ends were 4 bases for V and 4 bases for J; bases not matched to a gene: 7. The V gene's germline CDR1 is SGHRS and CDR2 YFSETQ. This CDR3 comprises 14 residues. The CDR3 coding sequence is TGCGCCAGCAGCCCAGACGGACAGGGTTACGAGCAGTACTTC. Translation gives CASSPDGQGYEQYF.

This chain links TRBV6-1 with TRBJ1-1; tentatively, D is TRBD1 (5 bases). The CDR3 extends over 14 amino acids. Trimming stripped 5 bases from V and 7 bases from J, with 17 bases between. Per germline, CDR1 MNHNS and CDR2 SASEGT. In DNA, the CDR3 is TGTGCCAGCAGTTCCATTCAGGGCAAACATGAAGCTTTCTTT. It yields the protein CASSSIQGKHEAFF.

The chain carries TRBV9 and TRBJ2-2, with D perhaps TRBD1 (6 bases). V was cut by 2 bases and J by 5 bases, with 16 bases left in between. The CDR3 covers 16 residues. Germline V lookup: CDR1 SGDLS, CDR2 YYNGEE. CDR3 loop: CASSVRGGRTTGELFF. The CDR3 DNA sequence: TGTGCCAGCAGCGTTCGTGGGGGCCGAACTACCGGGGAGCTGTTTTTT.

DNA of the CDR3: TGTGCCTGGAGGGGCGAACCCGTTAGGGAGACCCAGTACTTC. This codes for CAWRGEPVRETQYF. The chain has TRBV30 and TRBJ2-5; unclear D gene. The germline V gene encodes CDR1 GTSNPN and CDR2 SVGIG (reference sequence). V lost 3 bases and J 5 bases, leaving 16 bases between the germline ends. The CDR3 loop spans 14 amino acids.

This clone was seen ten or more times. The rearrangement joins TRBV18 to TRBJ1-1; D is ambiguous. This CDR3 spans 13 amino acids. Looked up from germline, CDR1 is KGHSH and CDR2 is LQKENI. The ends were cut back, 6 bases at V and 2 bases at J, with 10 bases in the middle. CDR3 bases: TGTGCCAGCTCCTTACAGTCAAACACTGAAGCTTTCTTT. Residues: CASSLQSNTEAFF. The variable domain in full, with the rest retrieved from reference TRBV18 and TRBJ1-1, is NAGVMQNPRHLVRRRGQEARLRCSPMKGHSHVYWYRQLPEEGLKFMVYLQKENIIDESGMPKERFSAEFPKEGPSILRIQQVVRGDSAAYFCASSLQSNTEAFFGQGTRLTVV.

The rearrangement links TRBV10-3 to TRBJ1-6; D is unresolved. Trimming shortened V by 4 bases and J by 5 bases, and 6 bases separated the two germline ends. The CDR3 runs 13 residues. Germline V gene sequence: CDR1 ENHRY, CDR2 SYGVKD. CDR3 in amino acids: CAISAIDNSPLHF. In DNA, the CDR3 is TGTGCCATCAGTGCTATTGATAATTCACCCCTCCACTTT.

This chain connects TRBV6-6 to TRBJ2-7; 7 bases line up with TRBD2. CDR1 MNHNY and CDR2 SVGAGI come from the germline V gene (reference sequence). The CDR3 covers 14 residues. The V and J ends lost 2 bases and 0 bases, in that order; junction bases with no gene match: 1. The CDR3 nucleotides read TGTGCCAGCAGTTACCGGGGGGACTCCTACGAGCAGTACTTC. Residues: CASSYRGDSYEQYF.

This clone was seen just once. The chain employs TRBV27 and TRBJ2-3, with TRBD2 as a possible D gene (6 bases). The germline gives CDR1 MNHEY, CDR2 SMNVEV (reference sequence). CDR3 length equals 12 residues. V was clipped by 6 bases and J by 6 bases, with 10 bases between them. CDR3 in amino acids: CASRGDSDTQYF. The CDR3 DNA reads as TGTGCCAGCAGGGGGGACTCCGATACGCAGTATTTT.

The V and J genes are TRBV15 and TRBJ2-7; D remains unclear. The CDR3 loop spans 14 amino acids. Trimming left V 4 bases short and J 0 bases short, with 10 bases between. CDR1 LNHNV and CDR2 YYDKDF come from the germline V gene (reference sequence). The CDR3 loop is CATSIAGNSYEQYF. In nucleotides, the CDR3 is TGTGCCACCAGCATTGCAGGTAACTCCTACGAGCAGTACTTC.

A word on this clone: Additional DNA sequences in this sample encode the identical CDR3. The rearrangement uses TRBV19 and TRBJ2-7; 8 bases agree with TRBD1. The CDR3 totals 15 residues. Unmatched junction bases numbered 2, after V lost 1 base and J lost 0 bases. Germline loops: CDR1 LNHDA, CDR2 SQIVND (reference sequence). CDR3 region: CASSIGQGSSYEQYF. The DNA for the CDR3 is TGTGCCAGTAGTATAGGACAGGGGAGCTCCTACGAGCAGTACTTC.

The chain uses TRBV20-1 and TRBJ2-3, with D unresolved. The CDR3 runs to 9 residues. V lost 8 bases to trimming and J lost 5 bases, with 5 bases between them. Germline-derived CDR1 and CDR2 are DFQATT and SNEGSKA (reference sequence). The CDR3 region is CSSGDTQYF. The CDR3 coding sequence is TGCAGTTCCGGAGATACGCAGTATTTT.

The chain links TRBV30 to TRBJ2-1; 16 bases align to TRBD2. The CDR3 is 18 amino acids. V lost 7 bases, J lost 0 bases, and 9 bases stayed unmatched. The germline CDR1 and CDR2 sequences are GTSNPN and SVGIG (reference sequence). CDR3 DNA: TGTGCCTTAGACTCCGGGACTAGCGGGGGGGGCTCCTACAATGAGCAGTTCTTC. Amino acid sequence: CALDSGTSGGGSYNEQFF.

J is TRBJ2-7 and V is TRBV5-4, with TRBD2 matching over 9 bases. The V gene's germline CDR1 is SGHNT and CDR2 YYREEE (reference sequence). The CDR3 runs 15 residues. J was trimmed by 1 base and V by 1 base; bases with no gene match: 3. The chain's CDR3 is CASSLNSGGSYEQYF. As DNA, the CDR3 is TGTGCCAGCAGCTTGAACAGCGGGGGGTCCTACGAGCAGTACTTC.

The chain recombines TRBV5-1 with TRBJ1-6, with TRBD1 identical over 8 bases. J lost 7 bases, V lost 3 bases, and 6 bases had no gene match. This CDR3 has 15 residues. CDR1 and CDR2 (germline): SGHRS, YFSETQ. The CDR3 reads CASSSDRGLNSPLHF. The CDR3 DNA follows: TGCGCCAGCAGCTCCGACAGGGGTCTAAATTCACCCCTCCACTTT.

V usage is TRBV2 and J usage is TRBJ1-6; D ambiguous. CDR3 length: 14 residues. V was cut by 6 bases and J by 9 bases, with 15 bases left in between. Per germline, CDR1 SNHLY and CDR2 FYNNEI. CDR3 nucleotides: TGTGCCAGCAGAACTCCCCAAGAGATTTCACCCCTCCACTTT. Translating it yields CASRTPQEISPLHF.

The chain links TRBV6-5 to TRBJ2-5; TRBD1 aligns across 7 bases. Germline V lookup: CDR1 MNHEY, CDR2 SVGAGI. The CDR3 covers 12 residues. J was trimmed by 11 bases and V by 0 bases; bases with no gene match: 3. CDR3 coding DNA: TGTGCCAGCAGTTACTCGGGGACAGAACAGTACTTC. Its translation: CASSYSGTEQYF.

V is TRBV5-4 and J is TRBJ2-5; 9 bases agree with TRBD1. Per the germline V gene, CDR1 is SGHNT and CDR2 is YYREEE (reference sequence). The ends lost 3 bases at V and 4 bases at J; junction bases unmatched: 7. The CDR3 extends over 15 amino acids. CDR3 region: CASSSPTGGPETQYF. CDR3 coding DNA: TGTGCCAGCAGCTCTCCAACAGGGGGCCCAGAGACCCAGTACTTC.

This clone showed up just a few times. The gene calls are TRBV29-1 and TRBJ2-2, with 7 bases lining up with TRBD1. This CDR3 is built from 14 residues. CDR1 is SQVTM, CDR2 ANQGSEA, per germline. V lost 6 bases, J lost 1 base, and 5 bases stayed unmatched. CDR3 bases: TGCAGCGTATCGGGACAGTTGAACACCGGGGAGCTGTTTTTT. The encoded protein is CSVSGQLNTGELFF.

On this clone: This same CDR3 is encoded by further DNA sequences in the sample. The chain employs TRBV5-1 and TRBJ2-7; maybe TRBD2 (5 bases). V lost 7 bases, J lost 4 bases, and 15 bases lay in between. CDR1 SGHRS and CDR2 YFSETQ come from the germline V gene. The CDR3 spans 13 residues. This CDR3 reads CASSLGGGYEQYF. For the CDR3, the DNA is TGCGCCAGCTCCCTAGGCGGCGGGTACGAGCAGTACTTC.